This section outlines one TCR beta chain sequence together with its context. The Seattle patients, enrolled during active infection, were followed longitudinally. In the original analysis: The authors estimated nucleated cell counts from reference gene primer amplification. Produced via immunoSEQ multiplex PCR; TCRdb's table is partial and in-frame only. D and trimming come from the DNA, and the V and J calls and clone size come from that table. The table shows 70,000 to 100,000 clones, with 89% occurring only once. The CDR3 contains 15 residues. Trimming took off 3 bases at V and 3 bases at J, with 12 bases between the two ends. CDR1 and CDR2 from the germline V gene are SGHDT and YYEEEE. The sample originates from a study of blood T cell repertoires in COVID-19. Overall study context: The United States, Italy and Spain supplied acute and convalescent COVID-19 samples. The analysed material was cDNA or gDNA that came from T cells, B-cell-depleted T cells, or PBMCs.

The material sequenced was peripheral blood. The V gene is TRBV5-6, the J gene TRBJ1-4; no firm D call. The receptor was derived from a man in his forties or fifties with COVID-19, enrolled during active disease. CDR3 sequence reads: CASSSPLEANEKLFF. CDR3 nucleotide sequence: TGTGCCAGCAGCTCCCCCCTTGAGGCTAATGAAAAACTGTTTTTT.